This record looks at one T cell receptor beta chain sequence and its context. There are 16 residues in the CDR3. Germline V gene data show CDR1 as DFQATT and CDR2 as SNEGSKA (reference sequence). After removal of 1 base from V and 0 bases from J, the junction contained 8 bases not matched to a gene. Every patient was untreated before thyroid surgery. The sample originates from a study of metastatic and nonmetastatic thyroid tumors. TCRdb re-clonotyped the PCR reads via MiXCR. The profile shows 4,000 to 5,000 clones, 25% to 30% of them singletons. The J gene is TRBJ2-7, the V gene TRBV20-1; the match to TRBD2 covers 8 bases. This sequence originates from a female donor with papillary thyroid cancer or a benign thyroid nodule (not recorded which). Some clones in this sample may be carry-over from other donors' samples. Sequencing was carried out using adjacent normal tissue. CDR3 nucleotides: TGCAGTGCTAGAGGGGGCCAGCGGGAGAGCTCCTACGAGCAGTACTTC. It encodes CSARGGQRESSYEQYF.